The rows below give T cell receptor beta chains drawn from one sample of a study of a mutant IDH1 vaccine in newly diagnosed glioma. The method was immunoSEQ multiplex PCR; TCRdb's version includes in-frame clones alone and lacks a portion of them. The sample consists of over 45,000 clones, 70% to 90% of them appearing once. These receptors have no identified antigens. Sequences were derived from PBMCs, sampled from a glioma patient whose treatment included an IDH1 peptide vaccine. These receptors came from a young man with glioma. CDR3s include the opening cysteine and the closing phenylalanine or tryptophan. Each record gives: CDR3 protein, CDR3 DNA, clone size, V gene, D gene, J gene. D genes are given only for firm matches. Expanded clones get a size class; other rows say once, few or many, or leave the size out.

cdr3_aa: CASSLVSTGGEAFF
cdr3_nt: TGCGCCAGCAGCTTGGTTTCCACAGGAGGGGAAGCTTTCTTT
clone_size: NA
v_call: TRBV5-1
d_call: NA
j_call: TRBJ1-1

cdr3_aa: CASSYELSLGSQPQHF
cdr3_nt: TGTGCCAGCAGCTACGAACTGTCCCTTGGCTCTCAGCCCCAGCATTTT
clone_size: once
v_call: TRBV7-2
d_call: NA
j_call: TRBJ1-5

cdr3_aa: CASSEYRGESTDTQYF
cdr3_nt: TGTGCCAGCAGTGAATATAGAGGAGAGAGCACAGATACGCAGTATTTT
clone_size: NA
v_call: TRBV25-1
d_call: NA
j_call: TRBJ2-3

cdr3_aa: CSAQKLGEQYF
cdr3_nt: TGCAGTGCTCAAAAATTGGGAGAGCAGTACTTC
clone_size: NA
v_call: TRBV20-1
d_call: NA
j_call: TRBJ2-7

cdr3_aa: CASSLFSGPIGTGELFF
cdr3_nt: TGCGCCAGCAGCTTGTTTAGCGGGCCGATAGGGACCGGGGAGCTGTTTTTT
clone_size: NA
v_call: TRBV5-1
d_call: TRBD2
j_call: TRBJ2-2

cdr3_aa: CASRGGQRTYGYTF
cdr3_nt: TGTGCCAGCAGGGGCGGACAGCGTACCTATGGCTACACCTTC
clone_size: NA
v_call: TRBV27
d_call: NA
j_call: TRBJ1-2

cdr3_aa: CASSAVPLYDQPQHF
cdr3_nt: TGCGCCAGCAGTGCAGTACCGCTCTACGATCAGCCCCAGCATTTT
clone_size: NA
v_call: TRBV10-2
d_call: NA
j_call: TRBJ1-5

cdr3_aa: CASSLGTVGQTQYF
cdr3_nt: TGTGCCAGCAGCTTGGGGACAGTCGGACAGACCCAGTACTTC
clone_size: NA
v_call: TRBV5-5
d_call: NA
j_call: TRBJ2-5

cdr3_aa: CASSLQGAPSEKLFF
cdr3_nt: TGCGCCAGCAGCTTGCAGGGGGCGCCTAGTGAAAAACTGTTTTTT
clone_size: once
v_call: TRBV5-1
d_call: TRBD1
j_call: TRBJ1-4

cdr3_aa: CASSGYPRGSTEAFF
cdr3_nt: TGTGCCAGCAGCGGGTACCCCCGGGGAAGTACTGAAGCTTTCTTT
clone_size: NA
v_call: TRBV4-2
d_call: NA
j_call: TRBJ1-1

cdr3_aa: CASRVGPSTDTQYF
cdr3_nt: TGCGCCAGCAGGGTTGGCCCTAGCACAGATACGCAGTATTTT
clone_size: once
v_call: TRBV5-1
d_call: NA
j_call: TRBJ2-3

cdr3_aa: CASSPGRNTEAFF
cdr3_nt: TGTGCCAGCAGCCCCGGGAGGAACACTGAAGCTTTCTTT
clone_size: NA
v_call: TRBV11-2
d_call: NA
j_call: TRBJ1-1

cdr3_aa: CASSYSFGQPQHF
cdr3_nt: TGTGCCAGCAGTTACTCCTTCGGACAGCCCCAGCATTTT
clone_size: NA
v_call: TRBV6-5
d_call: NA
j_call: TRBJ1-5

cdr3_aa: CASSLADLGSGNTIYF
cdr3_nt: TGTGCCAGCAGCTTAGCGGACCTCGGCTCTGGAAACACCATATATTTT
clone_size: NA
v_call: TRBV7-9
d_call: NA
j_call: TRBJ1-3

cdr3_aa: CARGGWGITGELFF
cdr3_nt: TGTGCCAGAGGGGGCTGGGGGATCACCGGGGAGCTGTTTTTT
clone_size: NA
v_call: TRBV6-1
d_call: TRBD1
j_call: TRBJ2-2

cdr3_aa: CAISEVVMGEQFF
cdr3_nt: TGTGCCATCAGTGAAGTTGTTATGGGTGAGCAGTTCTTC
clone_size: NA
v_call: TRBV10-3
d_call: NA
j_call: TRBJ2-1

cdr3_aa: CASSPPSNGVGGYTF
cdr3_nt: TGTGCCAGCTCACCACCGAGTAACGGCGTAGGTGGCTACACCTTC
clone_size: NA
v_call: TRBV18
d_call: NA
j_call: TRBJ1-2

cdr3_aa: CASSLTSGRSYEQYF
cdr3_nt: TGTGCCAGCAGCTTGACTAGCGGGCGATCCTACGAGCAGTACTTC
clone_size: NA
v_call: TRBV5-4
d_call: TRBD2
j_call: TRBJ2-7

cdr3_aa: CASSQVSLADYNEQFF
cdr3_nt: TGCGCCAGCAGCCAAGTATCACTAGCAGACTACAATGAGCAGTTCTTC
clone_size: NA
v_call: TRBV4-1
d_call: NA
j_call: TRBJ2-1

cdr3_aa: CASSSGASGGAANNEQFF
cdr3_nt: TGTGCCAGCAGCTCAGGCGCTAGCGGGGGGGCCGCAAACAATGAGCAGTTCTTC
clone_size: NA
v_call: TRBV7-9
d_call: TRBD2
j_call: TRBJ2-1

cdr3_aa: CASSPTRFSPLHF
cdr3_nt: TGTGCCAGTAGTCCCACGAGGTTTTCACCCCTCCACTTT
clone_size: NA
v_call: TRBV19
d_call: NA
j_call: TRBJ1-6

cdr3_aa: CASSLGTARNEKLFF
cdr3_nt: TGTGCCAGCAGCCTAGGGACAGCCCGCAATGAAAAACTGTTTTTT
clone_size: NA
v_call: TRBV5-4
d_call: TRBD1
j_call: TRBJ1-4

cdr3_aa: CAWSGQGNSPLHF
cdr3_nt: TGTGCCTGGAGTGGACAGGGTAATTCACCCCTCCACTTT
clone_size: NA
v_call: TRBV30
d_call: TRBD1
j_call: TRBJ1-6

cdr3_aa: CASSLGAYEQYF
cdr3_nt: TGTGCCAGCAGCTTGGGCGCCTACGAGCAGTACTTC
clone_size: NA
v_call: TRBV5-6
d_call: NA
j_call: TRBJ2-7

cdr3_aa: CASSLAQGGHEQYF
cdr3_nt: TGCGCCAGCAGCTTGGCACAGGGGGGCCACGAGCAGTACTTC
clone_size: NA
v_call: TRBV5-1
d_call: TRBD1
j_call: TRBJ2-7

cdr3_aa: CASSLEQGGNYGYTF
cdr3_nt: TGTGCCAGCAGCTTGGAACAGGGAGGAAACTATGGCTACACCTTC
clone_size: NA
v_call: TRBV5-6
d_call: NA
j_call: TRBJ1-2

cdr3_aa: CASSPRQGVFNEQFF
cdr3_nt: TGTGCCAGCAGCCCCCGGCAGGGGGTGTTTAATGAGCAGTTCTTC
clone_size: NA
v_call: TRBV9
d_call: TRBD1
j_call: TRBJ2-1

cdr3_aa: CAWRRDRYNSPLHF
cdr3_nt: TGTGCCTGGAGAAGGGACAGGTATAATTCACCCCTCCACTTT
clone_size: few
v_call: TRBV30
d_call: TRBD1
j_call: TRBJ1-6

cdr3_aa: CAWSWGGSTGELFF
cdr3_nt: TGTGCCTGGAGTTGGGGAGGGTCCACCGGGGAGCTGTTTTTT
clone_size: NA
v_call: TRBV30
d_call: TRBD2
j_call: TRBJ2-2

cdr3_aa: CASSALDRTPNQPQHF
cdr3_nt: TGTGCCAGCAGCGCACTAGACAGGACGCCCAATCAGCCCCAGCATTTT
clone_size: NA
v_call: TRBV5-8
d_call: NA
j_call: TRBJ1-5

cdr3_aa: CASSSQETQYF
cdr3_nt: TGTGCCAGCAGCTCCCAAGAGACCCAGTACTTC
clone_size: NA
v_call: TRBV14
d_call: NA
j_call: TRBJ2-5

cdr3_aa: CASSITGTALILDTQYF
cdr3_nt: TGTGCCAGCAGTATAACGGGGACCGCTTTAATTTTAGATACGCAGTATTTT
clone_size: NA
v_call: TRBV27
d_call: NA
j_call: TRBJ2-3

cdr3_aa: CASSFRPGNYEQYF
cdr3_nt: TGTGCCAGCAGTTTCCGGCCCGGGAACTACGAGCAGTACTTC
clone_size: once
v_call: TRBV28
d_call: NA
j_call: TRBJ2-7

cdr3_aa: CASSLGQGNYEQYF
cdr3_nt: TGTGCCAGCAGCTTAGGGCAGGGAAACTACGAGCAGTACTTC
clone_size: NA
v_call: TRBV11-2
d_call: NA
j_call: TRBJ2-7

cdr3_aa: CASSLVPGWETQYF
cdr3_nt: TGCGCCAGCAGCTTGGTTCCGGGGTGGGAGACCCAGTACTTC
clone_size: NA
v_call: TRBV5-1
d_call: NA
j_call: TRBJ2-5

cdr3_aa: CASSLGDFREGEQYF
cdr3_nt: TGTGCCAGCAGCTTAGGTGACTTTCGGGAGGGCGAGCAGTACTTC
clone_size: NA
v_call: TRBV7-9
d_call: TRBD2
j_call: TRBJ2-7

cdr3_aa: CASSRLSVSLEQYF
cdr3_nt: TGCGCCAGCAGTAGACTGAGCGTCTCATTAGAGCAGTACTTC
clone_size: once
v_call: TRBV5-1
d_call: NA
j_call: TRBJ2-7

cdr3_aa: CASSQRQGLFATNEKLFF
cdr3_nt: TGCGCCAGCAGCCAGCGACAGGGGCTCTTTGCAACTAATGAAAAACTGTTTTTT
clone_size: NA
v_call: TRBV4-1
d_call: TRBD1
j_call: TRBJ1-4

cdr3_aa: CASSQGLVDSGNTIYF
cdr3_nt: TGCGCCAGCAGCCAGGGTTTAGTAGACTCTGGAAACACCATATATTTT
clone_size: NA
v_call: TRBV4-1
d_call: NA
j_call: TRBJ1-3

cdr3_aa: CASSLETIPNTEAFF
cdr3_nt: TGTGCCAGCAGCTTGGAGACAATTCCGAACACTGAAGCTTTCTTT
clone_size: NA
v_call: TRBV5-4
d_call: NA
j_call: TRBJ1-1

cdr3_aa: CASSLAPVVYNSPLHF
cdr3_nt: TGCGCCAGCAGCTTGGCCCCGGTTGTCTATAATTCACCCCTCCACTTT
clone_size: NA
v_call: TRBV5-1
d_call: NA
j_call: TRBJ1-6

cdr3_aa: CASSLGQPREQFF
cdr3_nt: TGCGCCAGCAGCTTGGGACAGCCAAGGGAGCAGTTCTTC
clone_size: NA
v_call: TRBV5-1
d_call: NA
j_call: TRBJ2-1

cdr3_aa: CASSFGRAEVSGANVLTF
cdr3_nt: TGTGCCAGCAGCTTTGGTAGAGCGGAGGTCTCTGGGGCCAACGTCCTGACTTTC
clone_size: NA
v_call: TRBV5-4
d_call: NA
j_call: TRBJ2-6

cdr3_aa: CASSRGSGGQETQYF
cdr3_nt: TGCGCCAGCTCCCGGGGTAGCGGGGGCCAAGAGACCCAGTACTTC
clone_size: NA
v_call: TRBV5-1
d_call: TRBD2
j_call: TRBJ2-5

cdr3_aa: CASSLLGHTQYF
cdr3_nt: TGCGCCAGCAGCCTACTGGGCCATACGCAGTATTTT
clone_size: NA
v_call: TRBV4-1
d_call: NA
j_call: TRBJ2-3

cdr3_aa: CASSTGTGYTDTQYF
cdr3_nt: TGTGCCAGTAGTACCGGGACAGGGTACACAGATACGCAGTATTTT
clone_size: NA
v_call: TRBV19
d_call: TRBD1
j_call: TRBJ2-3